A selection of T cell receptor beta chains follows, all from one sample in a study of T cell changes during pregnancy in multiple sclerosis. TCRdb keeps only in-frame clones here, not all; method: immunoSEQ multiplex PCR. The data show about 22,000 clones, 80% to 95% seen once. This specimen was CD4+ T cells from peripheral blood mononuclear cells, taken after pregnancy. The receptor source for this set is a female donor in good health, enrolled as a control in a pregnancy study. CDR3s include the opening cysteine and the closing phenylalanine or tryptophan.

V gene: TRBV19
CDR3 length: 17
CDR3 protein: CASTSAPAGSAYNEQFF

V gene: TRBV19
CDR3 length: 19
CDR3 protein: CASSPRTSGMGPRAYEQYF

V gene: TRBV23-1
CDR3 length: 13
CDR3 protein: CASSHRGLSEQFF

V gene: TRBV5-6
CDR3 length: 18
CDR3 protein: CASSLYQDQNLAKNIQYF

V gene: TRBV27
CDR3 length: 15
CDR3 protein: CASSLGLAGAGELFF

V gene: TRBV28
CDR3 length: 14
CDR3 protein: CASSYRRINEKLFF

V gene: TRBV11-2
CDR3 length: 16
CDR3 protein: CASSLRSDSSGNTIYF

V gene: TRBV28
CDR3 length: 15
CDR3 protein: CASSGETGYVEKLFF

V gene: TRBV9
CDR3 length: 17
CDR3 protein: CASSVGLAGTPYNEQFF

V gene: TRBV14
CDR3 length: 13
CDR3 protein: CASSQGRGRMQFF

V gene: TRBV5-4
CDR3 length: 15
CDR3 protein: CASSERTGKNEKLFF

V gene: TRBV28
CDR3 length: 12
CDR3 protein: CASSPASTEAFF

V gene: TRBV19
CDR3 length: 8
CDR3 protein: CASRDRDF

V gene: TRBV5-1
CDR3 length: 15
CDR3 protein: CASSSALSSGNTIYF

V gene: TRBV5-6
CDR3 length: 16
CDR3 protein: CASSYLRGTGNTEAFF

V gene: TRBV4-2
CDR3 length: 15
CDR3 protein: CASSQVGTGTAGYTF

V gene: TRBV6-1
CDR3 length: 14
CDR3 protein: CASSEFYRVYEQYF

V gene: TRBV21-1
CDR3 length: 16
CDR3 protein: CASRILRVIIGDEQFF

V gene: TRBV4-1
CDR3 length: 16
CDR3 protein: CASSQEGQASGNTIYF

V gene: TRBV6-5
CDR3 length: 15
CDR3 protein: CASSYDRAASYEQYF

V gene: TRBV7-2
CDR3 length: 13
CDR3 protein: CASSLGWAKTQYF

V gene: TRBV27
CDR3 length: 16
CDR3 protein: CASKGGGGLRTDTQYF

V gene: TRBV7-2
CDR3 length: 15
CDR3 protein: CASSLDNTGSYGYTF

V gene: TRBV18
CDR3 length: 13
CDR3 protein: CASSSRETGELFF

V gene: TRBV2
CDR3 length: 14
CDR3 protein: CASSESGGTSPLHF

V gene: TRBV5-4
CDR3 length: 15
CDR3 protein: CASSLDPQYQETQYF

V gene: TRBV5-4
CDR3 length: 14
CDR3 protein: CASSLRGTSETQYF